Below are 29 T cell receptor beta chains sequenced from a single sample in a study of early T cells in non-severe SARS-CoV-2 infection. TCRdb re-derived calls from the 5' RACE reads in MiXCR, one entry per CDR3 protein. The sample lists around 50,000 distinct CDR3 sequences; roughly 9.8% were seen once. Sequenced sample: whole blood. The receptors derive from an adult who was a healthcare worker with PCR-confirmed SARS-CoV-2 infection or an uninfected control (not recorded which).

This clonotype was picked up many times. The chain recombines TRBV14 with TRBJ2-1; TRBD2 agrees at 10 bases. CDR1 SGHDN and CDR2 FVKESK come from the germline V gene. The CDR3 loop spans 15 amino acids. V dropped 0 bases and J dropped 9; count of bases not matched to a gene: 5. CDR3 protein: CASSQDLAGVGEQFF. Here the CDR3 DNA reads TGTGCCAGCAGCCAAGACCTAGCGGGAGTGGGTGAGCAGTTCTTC.

This chain's CDR3 is CASSPPDRNTEAFF. CDR3 sequence (DNA): TGTGCCAGCAGTCCCCCCGACAGGAACACTGAAGCTTTCTTT. The chain links TRBV12-3 or TRBV12-4 to TRBJ1-1, with TRBD1 as a possible D gene (5 bases). The CDR3 extends over 14 amino acids. Trimming took 5 bases from V and 1 from J, leaving 11 bases between them.

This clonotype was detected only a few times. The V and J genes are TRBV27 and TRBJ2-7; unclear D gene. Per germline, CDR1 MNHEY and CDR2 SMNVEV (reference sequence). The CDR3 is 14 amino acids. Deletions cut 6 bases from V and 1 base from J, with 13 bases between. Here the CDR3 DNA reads TGTGCCAGCAGCCGCGGACGGGTATCCTACGAGCAGTACTTC. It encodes CASSRGRVSYEQYF.

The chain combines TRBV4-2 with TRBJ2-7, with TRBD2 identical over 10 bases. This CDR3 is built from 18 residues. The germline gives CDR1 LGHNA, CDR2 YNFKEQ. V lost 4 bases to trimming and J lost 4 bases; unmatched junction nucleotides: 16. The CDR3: CASSPLINEREGQYEQYF. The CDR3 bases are TGTGCCAGCAGCCCCCTCATCAACGAGCGGGAGGGCCAATACGAGCAGTACTTC.

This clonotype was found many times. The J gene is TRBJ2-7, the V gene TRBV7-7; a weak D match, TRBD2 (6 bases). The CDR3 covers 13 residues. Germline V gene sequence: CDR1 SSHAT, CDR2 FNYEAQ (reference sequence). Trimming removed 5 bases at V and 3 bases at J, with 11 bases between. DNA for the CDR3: TGTGCCAGCAGCACCTACGGGGGCTACGAGCAGTACTTC. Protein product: CASSTYGGYEQYF.

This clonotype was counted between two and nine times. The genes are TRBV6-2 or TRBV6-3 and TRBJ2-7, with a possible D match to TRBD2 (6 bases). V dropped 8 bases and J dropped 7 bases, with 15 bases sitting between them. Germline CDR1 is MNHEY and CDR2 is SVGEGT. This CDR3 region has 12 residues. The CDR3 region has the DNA TGTGCCAGCCATGGCGGGATCCCTGAGCAGTACTTC. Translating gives CASHGGIPEQYF.

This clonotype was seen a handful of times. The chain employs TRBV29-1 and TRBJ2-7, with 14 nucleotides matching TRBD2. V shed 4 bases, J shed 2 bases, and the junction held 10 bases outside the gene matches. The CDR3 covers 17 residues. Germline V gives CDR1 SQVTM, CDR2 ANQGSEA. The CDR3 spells CSVVGLAGEKGTYEQYF. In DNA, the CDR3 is TGCAGCGTTGTGGGACTAGCGGGAGAAAAGGGGACCTACGAGCAGTACTTC.

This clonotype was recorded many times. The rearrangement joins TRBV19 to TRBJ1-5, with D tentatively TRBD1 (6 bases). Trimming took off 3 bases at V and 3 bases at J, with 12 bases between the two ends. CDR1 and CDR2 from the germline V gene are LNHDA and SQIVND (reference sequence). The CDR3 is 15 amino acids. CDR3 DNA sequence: TGTGCCAGTAGTATTATGGACAGTGCCAATCAGCCCCAGCATTTT. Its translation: CASSIMDSANQPQHF.

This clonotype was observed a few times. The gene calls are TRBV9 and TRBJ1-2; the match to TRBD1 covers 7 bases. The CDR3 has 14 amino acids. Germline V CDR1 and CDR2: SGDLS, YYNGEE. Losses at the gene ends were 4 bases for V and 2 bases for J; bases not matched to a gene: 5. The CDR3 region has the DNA TGTGCCAGCAGCCCCCCAGGGGGGAACTATGGCTACACCTTC. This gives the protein CASSPPGGNYGYTF.

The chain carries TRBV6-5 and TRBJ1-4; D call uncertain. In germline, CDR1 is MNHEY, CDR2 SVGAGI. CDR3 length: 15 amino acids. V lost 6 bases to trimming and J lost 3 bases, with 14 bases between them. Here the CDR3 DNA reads TGTGCCAGCAGCCTAGGGATCGGGGCTAATGAAAAACTGTTTTTT. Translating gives CASSLGIGANEKLFF.

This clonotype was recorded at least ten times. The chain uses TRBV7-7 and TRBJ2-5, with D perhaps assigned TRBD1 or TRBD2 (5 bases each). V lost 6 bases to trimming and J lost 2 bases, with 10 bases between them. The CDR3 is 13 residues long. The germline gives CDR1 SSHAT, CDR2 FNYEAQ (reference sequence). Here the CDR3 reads CASSLGPQETQYF. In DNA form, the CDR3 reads TGTGCCAGCAGTTTGGGACCTCAAGAGACCCAGTACTTC.

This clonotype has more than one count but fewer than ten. CDR3 in amino acids: CASSEGIREQFF. Written as DNA, the CDR3 is TGCGCCAGCAGCGAGGGGATACGCGAGCAGTTCTTC. The chain combines TRBV5-1 with TRBJ2-1; D may be TRBD1 or TRBD2 (5 bases each). V was cut by 4 bases and J by 10 bases, with 12 bases left in between. CDR3 length: 12 residues. The germline CDR1 and CDR2 sequences are SGHRS and YFSETQ.

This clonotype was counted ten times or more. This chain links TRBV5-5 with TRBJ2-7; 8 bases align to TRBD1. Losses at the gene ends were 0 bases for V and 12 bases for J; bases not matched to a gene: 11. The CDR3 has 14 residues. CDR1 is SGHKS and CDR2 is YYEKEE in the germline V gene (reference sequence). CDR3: CASSLGTGTLHSYF. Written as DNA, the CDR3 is TGTGCCAGCAGCTTGGGGACAGGGACCTTACACTCGTACTTC.

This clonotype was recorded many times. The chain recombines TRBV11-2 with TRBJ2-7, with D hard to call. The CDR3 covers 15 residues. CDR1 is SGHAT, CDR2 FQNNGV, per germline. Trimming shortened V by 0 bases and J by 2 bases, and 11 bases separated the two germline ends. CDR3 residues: CASSLDKNSAYEQYF. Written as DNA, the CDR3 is TGTGCCAGCAGCTTAGATAAGAACTCAGCCTACGAGCAGTACTTC.

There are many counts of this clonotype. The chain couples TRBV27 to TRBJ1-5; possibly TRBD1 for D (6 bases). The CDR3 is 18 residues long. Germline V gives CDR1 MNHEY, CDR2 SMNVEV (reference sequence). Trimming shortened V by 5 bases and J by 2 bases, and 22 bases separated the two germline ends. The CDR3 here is CASSHGTATSGGNQPQHF. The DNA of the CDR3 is TGTGCCAGCAGTCACGGGACGGCAACCTCAGGGGGCAATCAGCCCCAGCATTTT.

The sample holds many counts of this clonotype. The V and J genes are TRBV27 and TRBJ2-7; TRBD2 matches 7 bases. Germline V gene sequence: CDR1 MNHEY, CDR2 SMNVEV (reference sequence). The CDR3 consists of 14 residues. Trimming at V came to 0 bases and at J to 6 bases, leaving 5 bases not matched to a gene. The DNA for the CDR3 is TGTGCCAGCAGTTTATCGAGGGAGGGTGTCGAGCAGTACTTC. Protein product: CASSLSREGVEQYF.

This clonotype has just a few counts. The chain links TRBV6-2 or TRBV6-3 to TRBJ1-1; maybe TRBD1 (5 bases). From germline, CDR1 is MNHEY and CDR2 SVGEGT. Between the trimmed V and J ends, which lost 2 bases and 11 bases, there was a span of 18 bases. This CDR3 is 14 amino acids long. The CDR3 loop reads CASSYPSGAREAFF. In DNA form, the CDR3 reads TGTGCCAGCAGTTACCCATCCGGGGCCAGGGAGGCTTTCTTT.

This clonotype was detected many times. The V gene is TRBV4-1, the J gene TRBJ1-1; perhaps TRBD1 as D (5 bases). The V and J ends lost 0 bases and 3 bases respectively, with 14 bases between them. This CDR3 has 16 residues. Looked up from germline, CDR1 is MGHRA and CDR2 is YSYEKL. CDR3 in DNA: TGCGCCAGCAGCCAAGATAGGGCAGGGTGGTACACTGAAGCTTTCTTT. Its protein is CASSQDRAGWYTEAFF.

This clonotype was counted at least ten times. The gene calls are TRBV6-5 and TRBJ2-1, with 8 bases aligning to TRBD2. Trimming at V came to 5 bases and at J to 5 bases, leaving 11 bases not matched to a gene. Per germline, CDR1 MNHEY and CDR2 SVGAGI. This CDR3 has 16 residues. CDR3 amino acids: CASSPLGLDINNEQFF. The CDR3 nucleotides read TGTGCCAGCAGTCCCTTGGGACTAGATATCAACAATGAGCAGTTCTTC.

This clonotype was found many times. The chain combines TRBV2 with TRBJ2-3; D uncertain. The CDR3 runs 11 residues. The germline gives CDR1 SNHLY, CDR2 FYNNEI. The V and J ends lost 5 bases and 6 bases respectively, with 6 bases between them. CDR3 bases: TGTGCCAGCAGTCTCAGGGATACGCAGTATTTT. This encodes CASSLRDTQYF. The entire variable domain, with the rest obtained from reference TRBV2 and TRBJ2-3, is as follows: EPEVTQTPSHQVTQMGQEVILRCVPISNHLYFYWYRQILGQKVEFLVSFYNNEISEKSEIFDDQFSVERPDGSNFTLKIRSTKLEDSAMYFCASSLRDTQYFGPGTRLTVL.

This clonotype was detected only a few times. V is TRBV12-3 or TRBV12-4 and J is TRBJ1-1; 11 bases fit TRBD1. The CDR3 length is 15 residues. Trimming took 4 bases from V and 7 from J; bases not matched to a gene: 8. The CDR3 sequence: CASSSGQGAQGEAFF. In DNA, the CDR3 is TGTGCCAGCAGTTCAGGACAGGGGGCGCAAGGTGAAGCTTTCTTT.

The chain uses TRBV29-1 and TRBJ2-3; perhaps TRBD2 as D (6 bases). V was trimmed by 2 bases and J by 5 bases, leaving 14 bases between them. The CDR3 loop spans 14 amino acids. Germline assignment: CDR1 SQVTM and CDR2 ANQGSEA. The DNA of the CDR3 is TGCAGCGTTGAACAACAGATAGCGGAAGATACGCAGTATTTT. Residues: CSVEQQIAEDTQYF.

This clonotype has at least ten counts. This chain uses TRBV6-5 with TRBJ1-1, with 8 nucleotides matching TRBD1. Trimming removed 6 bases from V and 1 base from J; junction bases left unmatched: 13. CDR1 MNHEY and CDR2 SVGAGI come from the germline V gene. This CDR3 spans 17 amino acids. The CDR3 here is CASSLGRGRLTNTEAFF. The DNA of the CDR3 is TGTGCCAGCAGCCTGGGCAGGGGGCGGTTAACGAACACTGAAGCTTTCTTT.

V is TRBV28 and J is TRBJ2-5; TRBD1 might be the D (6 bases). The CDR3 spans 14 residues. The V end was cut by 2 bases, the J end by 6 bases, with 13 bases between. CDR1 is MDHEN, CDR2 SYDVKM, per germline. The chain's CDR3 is CASSLGGQPKTQYF. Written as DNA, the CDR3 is TGTGCCAGCAGTTTAGGAGGACAGCCTAAGACCCAGTACTTC.

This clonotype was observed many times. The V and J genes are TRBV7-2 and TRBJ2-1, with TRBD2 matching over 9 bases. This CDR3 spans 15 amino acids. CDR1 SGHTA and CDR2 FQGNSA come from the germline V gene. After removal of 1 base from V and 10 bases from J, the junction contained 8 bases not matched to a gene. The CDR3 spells CASSLEGTSSREQFF. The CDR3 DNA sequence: TGTGCCAGCAGCTTAGAAGGGACTAGCAGTAGGGAGCAGTTCTTC.

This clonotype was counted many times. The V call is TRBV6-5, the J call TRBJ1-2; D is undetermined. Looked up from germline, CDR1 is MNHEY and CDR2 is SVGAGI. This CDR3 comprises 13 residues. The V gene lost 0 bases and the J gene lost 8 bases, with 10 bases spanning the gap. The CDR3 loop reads CASSYSSTLGYTF. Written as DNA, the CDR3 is TGTGCCAGCAGTTACTCATCCACCTTAGGCTACACCTTC.

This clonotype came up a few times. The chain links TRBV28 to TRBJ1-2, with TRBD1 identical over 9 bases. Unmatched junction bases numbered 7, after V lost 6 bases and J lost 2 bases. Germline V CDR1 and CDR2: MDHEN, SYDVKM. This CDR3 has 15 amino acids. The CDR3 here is CASSLTGGLNYGYTF. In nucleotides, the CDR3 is TGTGCCAGCAGCTTGACAGGGGGATTGAACTATGGCTACACCTTC.

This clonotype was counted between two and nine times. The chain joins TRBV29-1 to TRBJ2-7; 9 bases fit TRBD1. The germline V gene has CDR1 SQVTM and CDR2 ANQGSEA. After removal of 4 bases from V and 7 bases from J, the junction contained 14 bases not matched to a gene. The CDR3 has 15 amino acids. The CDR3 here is CSVAGPGQGLGEQYF. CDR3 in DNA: TGCAGCGTTGCTGGTCCGGGACAGGGTCTTGGGGAGCAGTACTTC.

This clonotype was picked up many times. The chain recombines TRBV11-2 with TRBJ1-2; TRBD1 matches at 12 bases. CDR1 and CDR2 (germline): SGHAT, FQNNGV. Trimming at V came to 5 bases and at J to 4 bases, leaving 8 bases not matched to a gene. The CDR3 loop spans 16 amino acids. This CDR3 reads CASSPNGDRGLYGYTF. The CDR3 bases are TGTGCCAGCAGCCCGAACGGGGACAGGGGGCTCTATGGCTACACCTTC. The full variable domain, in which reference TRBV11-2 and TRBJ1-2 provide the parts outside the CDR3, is EAGVAQSPRYKIIEKRQSVAFWCNPISGHATLYWYQQILGQGPKLLIQFQNNGVVDDSQLPKDRFSAERLKGVDSTLKIQPAKLEDSAVYLCASSPNGDRGLYGYTFGSGTRLTVV.